This entry features one T cell receptor (beta chain) sequence. Its antigen is currently unknown. Generated by immunoSEQ multiplex PCR, the TCRdb table keeps only in-frame clones and is missing some. The data hold around 21,000 clones, with 75% observed a single time. This sample was taken from a study of immune evolution from preneoplasia to lung adenocarcinoma. Findings and limits, study-wide: T cell clonality was higher in KRAS-mutant than EGFR-mutant or wild-type nodules.

The sequenced sample was FFPE invasive lung adenocarcinoma tissue. The TCR sequence derives from a person aged 55 to 75 with lung adenocarcinoma.

DNA of the CDR3: TGCAGCGGGGGAAGACTGAACACTGAAGCTTTCTTT. This gives the protein CSGGRLNTEAFF. This chain uses TRBV29-1 with TRBJ1-1; the D is unclear. CDR1 is SQVTM and CDR2 is ANQGSEA in the germline V gene. This CDR3 region has 12 residues. V lost 7 bases, J lost 0 bases, and 9 bases lay in between.